This T cell receptor beta chain appears in the sequencing data of a study of cytomegalovirus exposure and HLA in healthy donors. The CDR3 has 15 residues. The germline V gene encodes CDR1 MNHNY and CDR2 SVGAGI (reference sequence). Trimming cost V 2 bases and J 1 base; bases outside gene matches: 3. Comment on this clone: Its antigen remains unknown.

Study results and limitations: It was only CMV serostatus that was available as immune exposure information.

A multiplex PCR was run with 60 Vbeta primers and 13 Jbeta primers. Using immunoSEQ multiplex PCR, the repertoire was profiled, and TCRdb retains in-frame clones only, with some absent. The sample lists around 190,000 clones, about 87% occurring once. J is TRBJ1-1 and V is TRBV6-6, with TRBD1 identical over 8 bases. The material sequenced was PBMCs. The sequence came from a woman under 30 in good health and CMV-seronegative. The CDR3 coding sequence is TGTGCCAGCAGTTACACCGGACAGGGGAACACTGAAGCTTTCTTT. This gives the protein CASSYTGQGNTEAFF.